This entry lists 3 T cell receptor beta chains sequenced from one sample in a study of identical twins. TCRdb independently ran MiXCR on the 5' RACE reads; one entry per CDR3 protein. The sample contains a few hundred thousand distinct CDR3 sequences, around 18% of which appear only once. The sample consisted of naive T cells sorted from blood. Source of these receptors: a man aged 50 to 59 in good health.

The chain carries TRBV20-1 and TRBJ2-5; the match to TRBD1 covers 7 bases. From germline, CDR1 is DFQATT and CDR2 SNEGSKA (reference sequence). Trimming cost V 3 bases and J 7 bases; bases outside gene matches: 5. The CDR3 runs to 12 residues. CDR3: CSASDRVRTQYF. CDR3 bases: TGCAGTGCTAGTGACAGGGTCCGGACCCAGTACTTC.

V usage is TRBV10-3 and J usage is TRBJ2-5, with D possibly matching TRBD1 (6 bases). This CDR3 spans 13 amino acids. CDR1 and CDR2 from the germline V gene are ENHRY and SYGVKD. V dropped 2 bases and J dropped 5 bases, with 9 bases sitting between them. CDR3 protein: CAISEQGRETQYF. CDR3 coding DNA: TGTGCCATCAGTGAGCAGGGGCGGGAGACCCAGTACTTC.

This clonotype occurred many times. This chain connects TRBV25-1 to TRBJ2-3, with 7 bases aligning to TRBD2. The CDR3 loop spans 16 amino acids. V lost 1 base and J lost 6; bases outside the gene matches: 10. CDR1 is MGHDK, CDR2 SYGVNS, per germline. The CDR3 coding sequence is TGTGCCAGCAGTGAATGGGGAGGGACTGCCCCTGATACGCAGTATTTT. It codes for CASSEWGGTAPDTQYF.